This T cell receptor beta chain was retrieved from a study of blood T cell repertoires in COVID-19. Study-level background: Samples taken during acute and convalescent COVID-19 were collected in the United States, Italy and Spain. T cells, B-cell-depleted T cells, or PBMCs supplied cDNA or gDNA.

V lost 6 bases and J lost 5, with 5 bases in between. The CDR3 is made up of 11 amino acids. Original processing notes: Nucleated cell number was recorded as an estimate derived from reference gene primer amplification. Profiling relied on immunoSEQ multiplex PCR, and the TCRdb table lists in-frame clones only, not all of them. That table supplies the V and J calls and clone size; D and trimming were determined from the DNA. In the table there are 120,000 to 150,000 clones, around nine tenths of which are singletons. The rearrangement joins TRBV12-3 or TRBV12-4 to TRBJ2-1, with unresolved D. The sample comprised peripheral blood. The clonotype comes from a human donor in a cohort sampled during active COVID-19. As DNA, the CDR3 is TGTGCCAGCAGGCGAAACAATGAGCAGTTCTTC. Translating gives CASRRNNEQFF.